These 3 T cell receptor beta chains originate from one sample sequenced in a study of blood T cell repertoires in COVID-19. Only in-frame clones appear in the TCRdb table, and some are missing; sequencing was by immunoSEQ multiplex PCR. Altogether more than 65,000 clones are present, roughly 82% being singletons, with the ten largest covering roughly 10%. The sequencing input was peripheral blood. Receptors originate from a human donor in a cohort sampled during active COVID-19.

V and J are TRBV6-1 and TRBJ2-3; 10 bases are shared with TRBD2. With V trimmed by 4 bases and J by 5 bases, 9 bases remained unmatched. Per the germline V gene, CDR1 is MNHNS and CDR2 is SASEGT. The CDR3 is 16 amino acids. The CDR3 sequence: CASSGKREGRGDTQYF. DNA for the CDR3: TGTGCCAGCAGTGGTAAGCGGGAGGGCCGAGGAGATACGCAGTATTTT.

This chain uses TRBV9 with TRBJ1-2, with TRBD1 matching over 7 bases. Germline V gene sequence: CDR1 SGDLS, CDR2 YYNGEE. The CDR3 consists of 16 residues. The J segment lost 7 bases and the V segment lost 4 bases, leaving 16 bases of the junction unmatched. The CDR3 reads CASSLSGVTGTGGYTF. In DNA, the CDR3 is TGTGCCAGCAGCCTTTCCGGGGTGACAGGGACGGGTGGCTACACCTTC.

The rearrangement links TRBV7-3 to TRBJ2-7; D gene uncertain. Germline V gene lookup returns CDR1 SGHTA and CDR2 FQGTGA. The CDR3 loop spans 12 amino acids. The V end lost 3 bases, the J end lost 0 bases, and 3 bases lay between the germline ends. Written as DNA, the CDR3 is TGTGCCAGCAGCTTTAGCTCCTACGAGCAGTACTTC. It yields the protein CASSFSSYEQYF.